The clone carrying this T cell receptor beta chain has only a few counts. Its antigen is currently unknown. CDR3 length: 13 residues. Trimming left V 3 bases short and J 6 bases short, with 9 bases between. Germline assignment: CDR1 ENHRY and CDR2 SYGVKD. In each case, RNA was isolated and then reverse transcribed into cDNA as the sequencing template. The data were produced by immunoSEQ multiplex PCR, yet TCRdb's version contains in-frame clones alone and is incomplete. Of fewer than 250,000 clones listed, 50% to 60% were seen once; the top ten hold less than 0.8%. This sample's treatment: oral pan-JAK inhibitor, 5-10 mg twice daily. Lesional scalp tissue (obtained by punch biopsy) and peripheral blood were collected from alopecia areata patients. This entry is derived from a study of CD8+ T cells in alopecia areata. Whole-study context: For treated patients, severity scores reflected the percentage of scalp area affected.

Overall study results and limits: Lesional tissue from the scalp (especially in alopecia totalis/universalis) showed higher clonality than normal scalp. Normal skin's resident alphabeta T cells are sequenced alongside lesional scalp T cells.

The source material was CD4+ T cells sorted from blood, sampled at week 4, from a patient treated with tofacitinib. The TCR originated in a human donor with alopecia areata. The chain is built from TRBV10-3 and TRBJ2-1; D gene unclear. The CDR3 DNA sequence: TGTGCCATCAGTGAAGTAAGCCGCAATGAGCAGTTCTTC. The encoded protein is CAISEVSRNEQFF.